This T cell receptor (beta chain) was profiled in a study of T cell responses to AZD1222 COVID-19 vaccine. Study-level results: Donor demographics were predominantly white British with a female majority; clonal diversity may be underestimated. The study found vaccine-associated CD4 TCRs spanning spike, dominant at 160-218 and 743-854.

Second-dose intervals near 4 or 12 weeks were combined. With regard to this clone: Its antigen is currently unknown.

Using immunoSEQ multiplex PCR, the repertoire was profiled, and TCRdb retains in-frame clones only, with some absent. The sample has around 270,000 clones, around 93% seen once. Sequencing used peripheral blood, obtained 28 days after the second AZD1222 dose. The sequence was obtained from an adult who received the AZD1222 COVID-19 vaccine.

The CDR3 loop is CASTQQGLLNTGELFF. CDR3 bases: TGTGCCAGTACCCAACAGGGGCTTCTGAACACCGGGGAGCTGTTTTTT. This chain joins TRBV19 and TRBJ2-2, with 7 bases fitting TRBD1. V lost 7 bases and J lost 1; bases outside the gene matches: 9. Germline V gene lookup returns CDR1 LNHDA and CDR2 SQIVND (reference sequence). CDR3 length: 16 residues.